These 3 T cell receptor beta chains share one sample of origin, sequenced in a study of PD-1 blockade in mismatch repair-deficient tumors. Some clones are missing from TCRdb's copy, which holds only in-frame ones; the method was immunoSEQ multiplex PCR. Seen here are under 25,000 clones, about four fifths observed once, and the top ten hold under 20%. Here the sequenced sample was peripheral blood, taken 2 weeks after starting pembrolizumab. These receptors originate from an adult with mismatch repair-deficient cancer.

The chain uses TRBV30 and TRBJ1-1, with D unresolved. Deletions cut 2 bases from V and 0 bases from J, with 10 bases between. The CDR3 sequence is 14 residues long. CDR1 and CDR2 from the germline V gene are GTSNPN and SVGIG (reference sequence). Here the CDR3 DNA reads TGTGCCTGGAGTTCAGGACGGTTGAACACTGAAGCTTTCTTT. The encoded protein is CAWSSGRLNTEAFF.

The chain carries TRBV5-6 and TRBJ2-7; D gene unclear. Germline-derived CDR1 and CDR2 are SGHDT and YYEEEE. The CDR3 consists of 13 residues. V was trimmed by 0 bases and J by 3 bases, leaving 7 bases between them. CDR3 in amino acids: CASSLERDYEQYF. The CDR3 DNA follows: TGTGCCAGCAGCTTGGAACGAGACTACGAGCAGTACTTC.

The J gene is TRBJ2-1, the V gene TRBV6-1; maybe TRBD2 (5 bases). The germline CDR1 and CDR2 sequences are MNHNS and SASEGT. This CDR3 has 15 residues. The ends were cut back, 0 bases at V and 3 bases at J, with 9 bases in the middle. DNA of the CDR3: TGTGCCAGCAGTGAAGCGGGAGACAACTACAATGAGCAGTTCTTC. This translates into CASSEAGDNYNEQFF.